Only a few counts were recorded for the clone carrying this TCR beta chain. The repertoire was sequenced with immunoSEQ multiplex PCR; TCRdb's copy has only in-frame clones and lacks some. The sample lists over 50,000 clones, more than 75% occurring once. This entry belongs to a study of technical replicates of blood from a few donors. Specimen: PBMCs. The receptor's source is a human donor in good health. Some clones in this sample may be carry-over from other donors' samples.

CDR3 residues: CASSVIQGAAEAFF. As DNA, the CDR3 is TGTGCCAGCAGCGTCATACAGGGGGCAGCTGAAGCTTTCTTT. The J gene is TRBJ1-1, the V gene TRBV9; TRBD1 aligns across 9 bases. V lost 2 bases and J lost 6; bases outside the gene matches: 5. The CDR3 has 14 residues. CDR1 is SGDLS and CDR2 is YYNGEE in the germline V gene.